The 21 T cell receptor beta chains below come from one sample, sequenced in a study of blood T cell repertoires in COVID-19. Profiled with immunoSEQ multiplex PCR; TCRdb holds only in-frame clones, not every one. Among tens of thousands of clones listed, approximately 82% were seen once. Sequenced input: peripheral blood. These TCRs come from a woman aged 80 or over with acute or convalescent COVID-19.

The rearrangement uses TRBV27 and TRBJ2-2; TRBD1 matches at 7 bases. CDR3 size: 15 residues. CDR1 and CDR2 (germline): MNHEY, SMNVEV (reference sequence). The junction had 8 bases not matched to a gene; V was cut back by 5 bases and J by 5 bases. CDR3 bases: TGTGCCAGCAGTCACGACAGGGTAGAGACCGGGGAGCTGTTTTTT. Translating gives CASSHDRVETGELFF.

This clone was found a few times. The rearrangement uses TRBV12-3 or TRBV12-4 and TRBJ2-3; possible D gene TRBD2, 5 bases. The CDR3 has 12 amino acids. V was shortened by 5 bases and J by 5 bases, with 8 bases between the two germline ends. CDR3 in amino acids: CASSPGGDTQYF. In DNA form, the CDR3 reads TGTGCCAGCAGTCCCGGAGGAGATACGCAGTATTTT.

The genes are TRBV25-1 and TRBJ1-5, with D unresolved. This CDR3 spans 17 amino acids. Per the germline V gene, CDR1 is MGHDK and CDR2 is SYGVNS. V was pared by 0 bases and J by 5 bases, with 17 bases between. CDR3 in amino acids: CASSEYGGGGEDQPQHF. In DNA form, the CDR3 reads TGTGCCAGCAGTGAATATGGCGGCGGCGGTGAGGATCAGCCCCAGCATTTT. Full variable domain (remainder filled in from reference TRBV25-1 and TRBJ1-5): EADIYQTPRYLVIGTGKKITLECSQTMGHDKMYWYQQDPGMELHLIHYSYGVNSTEKGDLSSESTVSRIRTEHFPLTLESARPSHTSQYLCASSEYGGGGEDQPQHFGDGTRLSIL.

This clone has only a few counts. The V call is TRBV6-5, the J call TRBJ2-2, with 11 bases that match TRBD1. CDR1 and CDR2 from the germline V gene are MNHEY and SVGAGI. After removal of 5 bases from V and 6 bases from J, the junction contained 5 bases not matched to a gene. The CDR3 runs to 15 residues. The CDR3 bases are TGTGCCAGCAGTCGACCGGGACAGGGGGCCGGGGAGCTGTTTTTT. It yields the protein CASSRPGQGAGELFF.

The chain combines TRBV7-9 with TRBJ1-1; 7 bases map to TRBD1. The CDR3 covers 14 residues. Germline lookup yields CDR1 SEHNR and CDR2 FQNEAQ (reference sequence). V lost 5 bases, J lost 1 base, and 4 bases stayed unmatched. CDR3 DNA: TGTGCCAGCAGCGCGGGACAGAAGAACACTGAAGCTTTCTTT. Protein sequence: CASSAGQKNTEAFF.

This chain connects TRBV18 to TRBJ1-2; 8 bases fit TRBD1. The CDR3 covers 16 residues. Germline CDR1 and CDR2: KGHSH and LQKENI. Germline trimming cut 3 bases from V and 0 bases from J; bases unmatched to any gene: 6. CDR3 amino acids: CASSPPGQGSNYGYTF. In DNA form, the CDR3 reads TGTGCCAGCTCACCCCCCGGACAGGGCTCTAACTATGGCTACACCTTC.

The J gene is TRBJ2-1, the V gene TRBV4-1; D gene uncertain. V was cut by 4 bases and J by 4 bases, with 17 bases left in between. The V gene's germline CDR1 is MGHRA and CDR2 YSYEKL. The CDR3 runs to 16 residues. In nucleotides, the CDR3 is TGCGCCAGCAGCCTGGATCGGGTCCGGCCGTACAATGAGCAGTTCTTC. Its translation: CASSLDRVRPYNEQFF.

The chain has TRBV6-1 and TRBJ1-5; possible D gene TRBD1, 5 bases. The ends were cut back, 1 base at V and 3 bases at J, with 10 bases in the middle. Germline V gene sequence: CDR1 MNHNS, CDR2 SASEGT. This CDR3 comprises 15 residues. The DNA for the CDR3 is TGTGCCAGCAGTGAAGTGGGGGGGTACAATCAGCCCCAGCATTTT. It yields the protein CASSEVGGYNQPQHF.

The chain has TRBV5-1 and TRBJ1-1; TRBD1 matches at 8 bases. J gave up 4 bases and V 4 bases, and 3 bases lay outside the gene matches. CDR1 and CDR2 (germline): SGHRS, YFSETQ. The CDR3 spans 13 residues. CDR3 protein: CASSGQGATEAFF. As DNA, the CDR3 is TGCGCCAGCAGCGGACAGGGTGCCACTGAAGCTTTCTTT.

Only a few counts were recorded for this clone. This sequence joins TRBV28 and TRBJ1-3; D not certain. V was pared by 9 bases and J by 2 bases, with 11 bases between. CDR1 and CDR2 (germline): MDHEN, SYDVKM. CDR3 length equals 13 residues. CDR3 sequence: CASTETTGNTIYF. CDR3 nucleotides: TGTGCCAGTACCGAGACTACTGGAAACACCATATATTTT.

The genes are TRBV5-1 and TRBJ1-1; the match to TRBD1 covers 10 bases. CDR1 is SGHRS, CDR2 YFSETQ, per germline. This CDR3 has 13 amino acids. Trimming took 4 bases from V and 6 from J; bases not matched to a gene: 3. The CDR3 here is CASSPGQGAEAFF. Written as DNA, the CDR3 is TGCGCCAGCAGCCCCGGACAGGGGGCTGAAGCTTTCTTT.

This clone was seen just once. This chain uses TRBV18 with TRBJ2-1; 7 bases line up with TRBD2. This CDR3 region has 15 residues. CDR1 and CDR2 from the germline V gene are KGHSH and LQKENI. J gave up 8 bases and V 0 bases, and 7 bases lay outside the gene matches. The CDR3 bases are TGTGCCAGCTCACCACCGGGCGGGAGAGGGGATGAGCAGTTCTTC. Protein product: CASSPPGGRGDEQFF.

This clone occurred a few times. The chain uses TRBV19 and TRBJ1-1; D might be TRBD1 (6 bases). Germline CDR1 and CDR2: LNHDA and SQIVND (reference sequence). The CDR3 runs to 13 residues. V gave up 10 bases and J gave up 1 base, with 13 bases separating them. CDR3 DNA: TGTGCCACGAAGGGACAAACGAACACTGAAGCTTTCTTT. It translates to CATKGQTNTEAFF.

The chain recombines TRBV18 with TRBJ2-1; D is unresolved. Trimming took off 3 bases at V and 0 bases at J, with 12 bases between the two ends. The CDR3 spans 16 residues. The V gene's germline CDR1 is KGHSH and CDR2 LQKENI. The CDR3 DNA is TGTGCCAGCTCACCGTCCTCCTCTAGCTCCTACAATGAGCAGTTCTTC. As protein: CASSPSSSSSYNEQFF.

In regard to this clone: The junction and the germline gene differ at one end; a read error may be behind it. The chain carries TRBV12-3 or TRBV12-4 and TRBJ1-1; D is uncertain. The CDR3 extends over 11 amino acids. CDR3 coding DNA: TGTGCCAGCAGTTTATTGGAGGGATTGGACTTT. This sequence encodes CASSLLEGLDF.

The rearrangement links TRBV5-8 to TRBJ1-4, with D hard to call. The CDR3 is made up of 17 amino acids. V was clipped by 6 bases and J by 2 bases, with 20 bases between them. CDR1 is SGHTS, CDR2 YDEGEE, per germline. CDR3 residues: CASTDSRSVTTNEKLFF. The CDR3, as DNA: TGTGCCAGCACCGACTCGAGATCTGTGACGACTAATGAAAAACTGTTTTTT.

The gene calls are TRBV2 and TRBJ1-5, with 12 bases that match TRBD1. Losses at the gene ends were 6 bases for V and 7 bases for J; bases not matched to a gene: 7. The length of the CDR3 is 15 residues. Germline V CDR1 and CDR2: SNHLY, FYNNEI. In DNA form, the CDR3 reads TGTGCCAGCAGGGGGGACAGGGGGCGACGACAGCCCCAGCATTTT. It specifies CASRGDRGRRQPQHF.

The chain combines TRBV28 with TRBJ1-2; the match to TRBD1 covers 10 bases. CDR3 length: 14 residues. Germline values: CDR1 MDHEN, CDR2 SYDVKM. J gave up 2 bases and V 5 bases, and 2 bases lay outside the gene matches. CDR3 coding DNA: TGTGCCAGCAGTACGGGACAGGGGAACTATGGCTACACCTTC. This gives the protein CASSTGQGNYGYTF.

Here the CDR3 reads CAWSEGVSYNEQFF. CDR3 DNA: TGTGCCTGGAGTGAAGGGGTTTCCTACAATGAGCAGTTCTTC. J is TRBJ2-1 and V is TRBV30; a possible D gene is TRBD1 (5 bases). Germline CDR1 is GTSNPN and CDR2 is SVGIG (reference sequence). The germline V and J ends were trimmed by 1 base and 1 base, with 8 bases remaining between them. The CDR3 sequence is 14 residues long.

The rearrangement joins TRBV11-2 to TRBJ2-2, with TRBD2 identical over 7 bases. Germline V lookup: CDR1 SGHAT, CDR2 FQNNGV. The CDR3 has 15 amino acids. V gave up 6 bases and J gave up 2 bases; unmatched junction bases: 6. The CDR3 DNA reads as TGTGCCAGCAGGCTACTAGCGACTAACACCGGGGAGCTGTTTTTT. This gives the protein CASRLLATNTGELFF.

The chain couples TRBV6-1 to TRBJ1-4; 7 positions agree with TRBD1. This CDR3 has 15 amino acids. V lost 2 bases, J lost 6 bases, and 6 bases stayed unmatched. The germline V gene has CDR1 MNHNS and CDR2 SASEGT. CDR3: CASSERKTGYEKLFF. In DNA, the CDR3 is TGTGCCAGCAGTGAACGTAAGACAGGGTATGAAAAACTGTTTTTT.